This TCR beta chain was retrieved from a study of blood T cell repertoires in COVID-19. Turning to the study itself: Collection of acute and convalescent COVID-19 samples took place in the United States, Italy and Spain. PBMCs, B-cell-depleted T cells, or T cells were the source of the cDNA or gDNA that made up the material.

As processed by the authors: Reference gene primer amplification yielded estimated nucleated cell counts. Profiling relied on immunoSEQ multiplex PCR, and the TCRdb table lists in-frame clones only, not all of them. V, J and clone size are those of that table, while D and trimming were read from the DNA. The sample consists of more than 250,000 clones, around 83% of them appearing once. Germline CDR1 reads LNHNV; CDR2 reads YYDKDF (reference sequence). V lost 0 bases to trimming and J lost 9 bases, with 12 bases between them. This CDR3 is 15 amino acids long. This receptor was taken from a woman aged 45-60 years with acute or convalescent COVID-19. The chain recombines TRBV15 with TRBJ1-6; D is unclear. Sample: peripheral blood. The CDR3 DNA reads TGTGCCACCAGCAGAGAAGCAGGAGGATCTTCACCCCTCCACTTT. Translation: CATSREAGGSSPLHF.